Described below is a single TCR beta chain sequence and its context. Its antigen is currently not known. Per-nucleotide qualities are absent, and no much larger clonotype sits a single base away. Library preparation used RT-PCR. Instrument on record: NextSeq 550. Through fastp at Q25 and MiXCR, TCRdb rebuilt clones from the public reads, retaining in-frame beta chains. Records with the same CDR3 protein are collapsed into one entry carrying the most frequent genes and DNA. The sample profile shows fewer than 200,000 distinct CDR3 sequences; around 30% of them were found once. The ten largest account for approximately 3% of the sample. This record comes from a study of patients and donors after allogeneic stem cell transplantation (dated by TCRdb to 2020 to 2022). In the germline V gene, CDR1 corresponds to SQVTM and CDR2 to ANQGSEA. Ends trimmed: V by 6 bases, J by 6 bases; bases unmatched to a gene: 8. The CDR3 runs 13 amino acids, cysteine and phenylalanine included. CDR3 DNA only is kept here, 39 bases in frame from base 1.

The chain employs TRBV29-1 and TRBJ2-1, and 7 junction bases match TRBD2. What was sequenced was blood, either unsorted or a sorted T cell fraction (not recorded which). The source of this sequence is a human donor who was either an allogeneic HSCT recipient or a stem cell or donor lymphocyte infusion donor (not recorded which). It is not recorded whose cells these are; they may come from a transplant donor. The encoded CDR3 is CSVGGILTNEQFF. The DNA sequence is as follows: TGCAGCGTGGGAGGGATCCTAACCAATGAGCAGTTCTTC.